This T cell receptor beta chain was captured by sequencing in a study of T cells in Graves' hyperthyroidism and ophthalmopathy. CDR1 and CDR2 (germline): MNHNS, SASEGT. The V and J ends lost 6 bases and 6 bases respectively, with 14 bases between them. The CDR3 is made up of 13 amino acids. Exclusion criteria comprised uncontrolled infection, other autoimmune disease, pregnancy or lactation. Study-level results: Also found in blood were most expanded thyroid clonotypes above 0.001. The model identified upcoming ophthalmopathy a median around 6 months ahead of onset.

With respect to this clonotype: Its target is not known.

What was amplified from RNA transcripts were TCR beta CDR3 regions. The study used the HTBI primer set for a first-round RT-PCR of the TCR CDR3. TCRdb recomputed calls from the multiplex PCR reads with MiXCR, one row per CDR3 protein. The table lists 300,000 to 450,000 distinct CDR3 sequences, 15% to 20% of them singletons. This TCR came from a woman under 40 with Graves' hyperthyroidism that later progressed to Graves' ophthalmopathy. The V and J genes are TRBV6-1 and TRBJ1-2; D perhaps matches TRBD1 (6 bases). The sample was blood. The DNA of the CDR3 is TGTGCCAGCAGCTCGGACAGTGGAGATGGCTACACCTTC. Translation: CASSSDSGDGYTF.